This TCR beta chain was captured in a study of post-analysis software for immune sequencing data (dated by TCRdb to 2013 to 2016). Regarding the research as a whole: Disease courses on record covered relapsing-remitting, secondary progressive and progressive-relapsing multiple sclerosis, though some patients had no subtype annotation. A subset of samples was prepared in parallel using single-end sample barcoding, then pooled and co-amplified after Illumina adapter ligation. Patient repertoires were compared against roughly 12 previously published healthy control repertoires from donors aged roughly 6 to 25 years. What the study reported, not specific to this receptor: The multiple sclerosis patient group was slightly younger than the control group. Patients showed significantly higher frequencies than controls for about 5 TRBV segments, among them TRBV5-6, TRBV5-1 and TRBV20-1. When samples were clustered directly using the F measure, samples prepared in the same batch co-clustered strongly, which prompted a batch-effect correction. Significantly lower normalized Chao1 diversity was found in multiple sclerosis patients than in controls, suggesting substantial peripheral T-cell clonal expansion.

According to the germline V gene (reference sequence), CDR1 reads SEHNR and CDR2 reads FQNEAQ. The CDR3 contains 14 residues, cysteine and phenylalanine counted. The kept DNA is CDR3 alone, 42 bases in frame from the first base. V lost 1 base and J lost 2 bases; the stretch between them is 7 bases long. About this clonotype itself: Its antigen remains unidentified. No base quality values were provided; no much bigger clone lies one nucleotide off.

Library creation used PCR. TCRdb records Illumina HiSeq 2500 as the sequencer. To reduce PCR and sequencing biases, unique molecular identifiers were built into the TCR beta cDNA libraries. Every 1 to 10 million input T cells yielded approximately 500,000 cDNA molecules, meaning each molecule approximated one T cell. The patient libraries were prepared and sequenced using the same protocol as the earlier healthy control dataset. Samples belonging to the same batch were prepared together, multiplexed and sequenced on a shared HiSeq lane. The authors' analysis ran thus. MIGEC handled the raw barcoded reads, throwing out single-read molecular identifier groups before consensus assembly and CDR3 extraction. Clonotype tables were post-analysed with VDJtools, normalizing diversity by down-sampling all datasets to the smallest sample size. Repertoire overlap clustering matched CDR3 amino acid but not nucleotide sequences to correct batch-related cross-sample contamination. The public reads were quality trimmed at Q25 with fastp and then assembled into clones with MiXCR by TCRdb, keeping productive beta chains. Rows with a matching CDR3 protein are joined into one entry that keeps the most common DNA and genes. In this record, the V and J calls reflect TCRdb's handling and not the investigators' own analysis. Recorded for this sample are some 700,000 distinct CDR3 sequences; approximately 59% of them occurred a single time. The ten top clones hold around 11% of the sample.

To demonstrate the VDJtools post-analysis software, the study profiled TCR beta repertoires from the peripheral blood of about a dozen young patients with multiple sclerosis. Multiple sclerosis patients were children and adolescents aged roughly 6 to 17 years. The origin of this receptor is a girl aged 2 to 9 with multiple sclerosis. Sequenced input: blood. The chain links TRBV7-9 with TRBJ2-3; the D gene remains uncertain. For the CDR3, the sequence is CASSLGRTTDTQYF. The bases read TGTGCCAGCAGCTTAGGGCGGACCACAGATACGCAGTATTTT.